A selection of T cell receptor beta chains follows, all from one sample in a study of tumor-infiltrating lymphocytes in oesophageal squamous cell carcinoma. TCRdb re-analysed the PCR reads in MiXCR, keeping a single row per CDR3 protein. The sample has more than 8,000 distinct CDR3 sequences; 60% are singletons. The sample was esophageal tumor tissue. These receptors originate from a female donor with esophageal squamous cell carcinoma. CDR3s include the opening cysteine and the closing phenylalanine or tryptophan. A D gene is named only where the DNA matches it firmly. Not all rows give a size; the values are once, few, many and, for expanded clones, a class.

CDR3 length	clone size	D gene	V gene	J gene	CDR3 DNA	CDR3 protein
15	NA	NA	TRBV7-8	TRBJ1-2	TGTGCCAGCAGCTTAGCTCTTACAGGGAACTATGGCTACACCTTC	CASSLALTGNYGYTF
12	NA	NA	TRBV28	TRBJ2-1	TGTGCCAGCAGTTTACTTGGAGTTGAGCAGTTCTTC	CASSLLGVEQFF
15	NA	NA	TRBV5-6	TRBJ2-1	TGTGCCAGCAGCTTTGAGTACCTGGACTACAATGAGCAGTTCTTC	CASSFEYLDYNEQFF
12	NA	NA	TRBV12-3/TRBV12-4	TRBJ2-7	TGTGCCAGCAGTTTTCAGGGCCACGAGCAGTACTTC	CASSFQGHEQYF
15	NA	TRBD1	TRBV12-3/TRBV12-4	TRBJ1-4	TGTGCCAGCAGCGGGGGACAGGGGGGTCTTGAAAAACTGTTTTTT	CASSGGQGGLEKLFF
14	NA	NA	TRBV28	TRBJ2-7	TGTGCCAGCAGTTTAGTTAGAGACCTCTACGAGCAGTACTTC	CASSLVRDLYEQYF
14	NA	NA	TRBV11-2	TRBJ2-1	TGTGCCAGCAGCGTAGGTGCTGGCTACAATGAGCAGTTCTTC	CASSVGAGYNEQFF
15	few	NA	TRBV28	TRBJ2-4	TGTGCCAGCAGACCCCTCAGGGTTGCCAAAAACATTCAGTACTTC	CASRPLRVAKNIQYF
14	NA	NA	TRBV5-3	TRBJ1-2	TGTGCCAGCAGCCGGGCGGGGGTTACCTATGGCTACACCTTC	CASSRAGVTYGYTF
13	once	NA	TRBV5-5	TRBJ2-5	TGTGCCAGCAGCTCGACAGGAGGGGAGACCCAGTACTTC	CASSSTGGETQYF
17	many	TRBD2	TRBV5-1	TRBJ2-5	TGCGCCAGCAGCTCAGCCCGGGGACTAGCGGGAGTGGAGACCCAGTACTTC	CASSSARGLAGVETQYF
13	large	NA	TRBV2	TRBJ2-2	TGTGCCAGCAGGACAGGGAACACCGGGGAGCTGTTTTTT	CASRTGNTGELFF
14	NA	TRBD2	TRBV7-2	TRBJ2-5	TGTGCCAGCAGCCCCGAGGGAGGGAAAGAGACCCAGTACTTC	CASSPEGGKETQYF
13	many	NA	TRBV10-1	TRBJ1-1	TGCGCCAGCAGTGAGTCGTACAGCACTGAAGCTTTCTTT	CASSESYSTEAFF
17	NA	NA	TRBV5-1	TRBJ2-6	TGCGCCAGCAGCTTGGATCCTAACCTCTCTGGGGCCAACGTCCTGACTTTC	CASSLDPNLSGANVLTF
12	NA	TRBD1	TRBV7-4	TRBJ2-1	TGTGCCAGCAGAAGAGAGGGGGCTGAGCAGTTCTTC	CASRREGAEQFF
17	NA	TRBD2	TRBV6-8	TRBJ2-1	TGTGCCAGCAGTAGGGCCCTAAGCGGGAGGACCTACAATGAGCAGTTCTTC	CASSRALSGRTYNEQFF
14	few	TRBD2	TRBV6-1	TRBJ2-1	TGTGCCAGCACAGAAGCGGGGGGCTACAATGAGCAGTTCTTC	CASTEAGGYNEQFF
14	many	NA	TRBV6-1	TRBJ2-5	TGTGCCAGCAGTGGAAGGGCGGTCCAAGAGACCCAGTACTTC	CASSGRAVQETQYF
16	few	NA	TRBV7-3	TRBJ2-1	TGTGCCAGCAGCTTACGGGCCCTCCAGGGAGGCAATGAGCAGTTCTTC	CASSLRALQGGNEQFF
16	NA	NA	TRBV10-3	TRBJ2-1	TGTGCCATCAGTGAGTCGGGGGCTCCTCGTTACAATGAGCAGTTCTTC	CAISESGAPRYNEQFF
15	medium-sized	TRBD2	TRBV6-1	TRBJ2-1	TGTGCCAGCAGTCCTCGGGAGGCCTCCTACAATGAGCAGTTCTTC	CASSPREASYNEQFF
12	NA	NA	TRBV12-3/TRBV12-4	TRBJ2-5	TGTGCCAGCAGTTTTGGTCCCGATACGCAGTACTTC	CASSFGPDTQYF
16	NA	TRBD1	TRBV7-3	TRBJ2-5	TGTGCCAGCAGCTTAGACCGGGGCAGGGGGTCAGAGACCCAGTACTTC	CASSLDRGRGSETQYF
14	NA	NA	TRBV7-6	TRBJ2-7	TGTGCCAGCAGCCGGGTGGGGGCTACCTACGAGCAGTACTTC	CASSRVGATYEQYF
15	once	TRBD2	TRBV7-8	TRBJ2-5	TGTGCCAGCAGCCCGTGGACTAGCGGGCAAGAGACCCAGTACTTC	CASSPWTSGQETQYF
14	few	TRBD2	TRBV7-2	TRBJ2-5	TGTGCCAGCAGCCCCCGCGGGGGAATGAATGAGCAGTACTTC	CASSPRGGMNEQYF
15	NA	TRBD2	TRBV11-3	TRBJ2-5	TGTGCCAGCAGCTTGGGACTAGCGGGGGAAGAGACCCAGTACTTC	CASSLGLAGEETQYF
14	NA	NA	TRBV7-3	TRBJ2-5	TGTGCCAGCAGCTTAAGGGAAAAGCAAGAGACCCAGTACTTC	CASSLREKQETQYF
14	NA	TRBD2	TRBV27	TRBJ2-5	TGTGCCAGCAGTTCACGGGGGGGGCAAGAGACCCAGTACTTC	CASSSRGGQETQYF
15	NA	NA	TRBV12-3/TRBV12-4	TRBJ2-1	TGTGCCAGCAGTTTAGGGGGCGGGAATTACAATGAGCAGTTCTTC	CASSLGGGNYNEQFF